The clone carrying this T cell receptor (beta chain) is a singleton in its sample. Antigen specificity is unknown. This record comes from a study of lymphopenia after photon versus proton radiotherapy. The study's findings and limits: Under photons, naive T cells and diversity fell while effector/memory populations rose.

Looked up from germline, CDR1 is MGHDK and CDR2 is SYGVNS. The CDR3 runs 15 residues. V lost 6 bases and J lost 3, with 15 bases in between. Profiled with immunoSEQ multiplex PCR; TCRdb holds only in-frame clones, not every one. This sample has roughly 49,000 clones, with 92% found just once. Sequencing was performed on peripheral blood, taken from a patient treated with photon-based radiotherapy. The rearrangement links TRBV25-1 to TRBJ1-5; TRBD1 is a possible D gene (6 bases). The TCR originated in a woman aged 40 to 50 with cholangiocarcinoma. CDR3 DNA sequence: TGTGCCAGCAGCAAAACTGGACAGCCCAATCAGCCCCAGCATTTT. It encodes CASSKTGQPNQPQHF.